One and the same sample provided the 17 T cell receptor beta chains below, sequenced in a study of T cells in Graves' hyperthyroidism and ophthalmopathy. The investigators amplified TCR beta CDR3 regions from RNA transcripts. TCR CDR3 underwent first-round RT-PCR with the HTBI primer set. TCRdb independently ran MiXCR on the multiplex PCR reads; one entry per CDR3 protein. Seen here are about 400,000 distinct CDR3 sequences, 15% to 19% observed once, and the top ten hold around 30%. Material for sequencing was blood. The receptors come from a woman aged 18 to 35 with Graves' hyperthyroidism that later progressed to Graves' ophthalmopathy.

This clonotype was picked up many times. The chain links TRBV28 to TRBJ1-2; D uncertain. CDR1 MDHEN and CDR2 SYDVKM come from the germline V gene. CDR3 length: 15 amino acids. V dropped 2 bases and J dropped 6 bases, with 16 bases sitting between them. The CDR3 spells CASSLIPLWGNGYTF. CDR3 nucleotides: TGTGCCAGCAGTTTAATCCCACTATGGGGTAATGGCTACACCTTC.

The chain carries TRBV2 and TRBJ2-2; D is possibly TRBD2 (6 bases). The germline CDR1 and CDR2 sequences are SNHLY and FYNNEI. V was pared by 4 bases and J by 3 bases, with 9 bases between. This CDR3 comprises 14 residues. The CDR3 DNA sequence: TGTGCCAGCAGTGGGGACTCTCACACCGGGGAGCTGTTTTTT. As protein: CASSGDSHTGELFF. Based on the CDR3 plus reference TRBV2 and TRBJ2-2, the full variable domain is EPEVTQTPSHQVTQMGQEVILRCVPISNHLYFYWYRQILGQKVEFLVSFYNNEISEKSEIFDDQFSVERPDGSNFTLKIRSTKLEDSAMYFCASSGDSHTGELFFGEGSRLTVL.

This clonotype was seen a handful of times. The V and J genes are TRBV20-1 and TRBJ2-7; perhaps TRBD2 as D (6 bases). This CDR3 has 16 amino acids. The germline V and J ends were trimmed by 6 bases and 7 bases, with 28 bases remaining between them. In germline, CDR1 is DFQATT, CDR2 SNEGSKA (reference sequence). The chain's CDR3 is CSAGPEYLTGVKEQYF. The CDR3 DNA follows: TGCAGTGCGGGCCCCGAGTACCTAACGGGAGTAAAAGAGCAGTACTTC.

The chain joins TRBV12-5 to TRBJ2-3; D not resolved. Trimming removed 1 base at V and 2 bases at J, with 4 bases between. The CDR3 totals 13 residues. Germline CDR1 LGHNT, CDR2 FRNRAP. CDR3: CASGLAFTDTQYF. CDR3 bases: TGTGCTAGTGGTTTGGCTTTCACAGATACGCAGTATTTT.

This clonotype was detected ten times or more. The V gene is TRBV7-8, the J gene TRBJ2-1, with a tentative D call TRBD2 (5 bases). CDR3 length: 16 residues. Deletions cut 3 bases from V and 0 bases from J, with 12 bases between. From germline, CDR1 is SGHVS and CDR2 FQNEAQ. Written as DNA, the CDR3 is TGTGCCAGCAGCTTTCCAAGCGGCCTCTCCTACAATGAGCAGTTCTTC. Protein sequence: CASSFPSGLSYNEQFF.

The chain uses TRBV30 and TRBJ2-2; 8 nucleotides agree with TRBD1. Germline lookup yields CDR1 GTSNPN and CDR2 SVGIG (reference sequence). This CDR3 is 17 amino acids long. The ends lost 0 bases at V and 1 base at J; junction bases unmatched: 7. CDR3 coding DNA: TGTGCCTGGAGTGTAGGACCCGGGACAGGGAACACCGGGGAGCTGTTTTTT. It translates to CAWSVGPGTGNTGELFF. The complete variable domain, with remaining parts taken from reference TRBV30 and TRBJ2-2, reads SQTIHQWPATLVQPVGSPLSLECTVEGTSNPNLYWYRQAAGRGLQLLFYSVGIGQISSEVPQNLSASRPQDRQFILSSKKLLLSDSGFYLCAWSVGPGTGNTGELFFGEGSRLTVL.

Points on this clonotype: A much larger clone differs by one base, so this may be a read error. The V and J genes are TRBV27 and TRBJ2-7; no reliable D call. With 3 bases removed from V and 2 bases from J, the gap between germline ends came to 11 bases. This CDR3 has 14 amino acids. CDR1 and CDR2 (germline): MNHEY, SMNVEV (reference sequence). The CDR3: CASSLRTETYEQYF. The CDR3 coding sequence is TGTGCCAGCAGTTTGCGGACGGAGACCTACGAGCAGTACTTC.

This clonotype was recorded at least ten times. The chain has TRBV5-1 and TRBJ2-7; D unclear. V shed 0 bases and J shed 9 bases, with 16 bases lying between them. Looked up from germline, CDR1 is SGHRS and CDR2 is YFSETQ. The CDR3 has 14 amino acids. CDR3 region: CASSLGESYLGQYF. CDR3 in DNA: TGCGCCAGCAGCTTGGGCGAATCCTACTTGGGGCAGTACTTC.

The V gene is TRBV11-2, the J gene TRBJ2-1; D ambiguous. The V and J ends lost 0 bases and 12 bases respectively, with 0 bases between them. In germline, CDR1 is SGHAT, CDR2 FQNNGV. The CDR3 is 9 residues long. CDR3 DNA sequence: TGTGCCAGCAGCTTAGAGCAGTTCTTC. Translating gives CASSLEQFF.

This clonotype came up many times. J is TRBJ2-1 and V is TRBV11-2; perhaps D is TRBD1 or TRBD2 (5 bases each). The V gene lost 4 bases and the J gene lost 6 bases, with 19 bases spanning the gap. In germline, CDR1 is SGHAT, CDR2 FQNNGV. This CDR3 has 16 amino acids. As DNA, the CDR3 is TGTGCCAGCAGCTCCTCCTGGCACGGGGCTTTCAATGAGCAGTTCTTC. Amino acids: CASSSSWHGAFNEQFF.

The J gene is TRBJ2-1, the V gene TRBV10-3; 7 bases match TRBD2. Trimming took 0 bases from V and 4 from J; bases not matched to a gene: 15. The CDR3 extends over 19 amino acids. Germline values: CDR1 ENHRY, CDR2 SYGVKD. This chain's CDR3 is CAISESFGTTLLPYNEQFF. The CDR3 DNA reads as TGTGCCATCAGTGAGTCTTTCGGGACTACCCTGTTGCCGTACAATGAGCAGTTCTTC.

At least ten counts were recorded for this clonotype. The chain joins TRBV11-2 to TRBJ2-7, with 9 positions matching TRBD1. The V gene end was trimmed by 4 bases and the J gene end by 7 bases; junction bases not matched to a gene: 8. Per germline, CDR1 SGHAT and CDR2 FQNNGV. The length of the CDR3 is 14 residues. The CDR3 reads CASSSTGGAGEQYF. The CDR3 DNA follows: TGTGCCAGCAGCTCCACAGGGGGCGCGGGGGAGCAGTACTTC.

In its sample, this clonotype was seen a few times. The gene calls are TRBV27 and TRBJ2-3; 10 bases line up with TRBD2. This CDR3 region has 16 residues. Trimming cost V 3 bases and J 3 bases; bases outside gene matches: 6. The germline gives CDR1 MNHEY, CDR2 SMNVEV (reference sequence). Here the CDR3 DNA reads TGTGCCAGCAGTTTGGTTCTAGCGGGGGCAACAGATACGCAGTATTTT. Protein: CASSLVLAGATDTQYF.

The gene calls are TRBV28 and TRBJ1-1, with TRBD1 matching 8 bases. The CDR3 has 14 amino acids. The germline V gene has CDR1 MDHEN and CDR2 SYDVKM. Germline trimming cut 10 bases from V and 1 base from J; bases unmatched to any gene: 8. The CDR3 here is CATQSGTGNTEAFF. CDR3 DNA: TGTGCCACCCAGTCCGGGACAGGGAACACTGAAGCTTTCTTT. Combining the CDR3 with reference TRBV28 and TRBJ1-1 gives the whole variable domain DVKVTQSSRYLVKRTGEKVFLECVQDMDHENMFWYRQDPGLGLRLIYFSYDVKMKEKGDIPEGYSVSREKKERFSLILESASTNQTSMYLCATQSGTGNTEAFFGQGTRLTVV.

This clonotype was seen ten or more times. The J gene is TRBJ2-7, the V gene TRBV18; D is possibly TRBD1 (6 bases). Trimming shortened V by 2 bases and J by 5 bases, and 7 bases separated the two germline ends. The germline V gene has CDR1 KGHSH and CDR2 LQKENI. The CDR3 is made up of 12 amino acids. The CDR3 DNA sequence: TGTGCCAGCTCACCAAGGGGGAACGAGCAGTACTTC. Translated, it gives CASSPRGNEQYF.

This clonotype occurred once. Here the CDR3 reads CASSESGIGADEQFF. The CDR3, as DNA: TGCGCCAGCAGTGAGTCCGGCATTGGAGCGGATGAGCAGTTCTTC. The chain links TRBV10-1 to TRBJ2-1; maybe TRBD2 (5 bases). The germline V gene has CDR1 WNHNN and CDR2 SYGVQD (reference sequence). V lost 0 bases and J lost 8, with 14 bases in between. The CDR3 runs to 15 residues.

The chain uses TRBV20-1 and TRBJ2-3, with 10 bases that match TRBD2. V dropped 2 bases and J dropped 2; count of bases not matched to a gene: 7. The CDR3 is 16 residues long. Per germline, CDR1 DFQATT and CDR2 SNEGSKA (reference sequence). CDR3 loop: CSARPFSGRNTDTQYF. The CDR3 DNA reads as TGCAGTGCTAGACCGTTTAGCGGGAGGAACACAGATACGCAGTATTTT.